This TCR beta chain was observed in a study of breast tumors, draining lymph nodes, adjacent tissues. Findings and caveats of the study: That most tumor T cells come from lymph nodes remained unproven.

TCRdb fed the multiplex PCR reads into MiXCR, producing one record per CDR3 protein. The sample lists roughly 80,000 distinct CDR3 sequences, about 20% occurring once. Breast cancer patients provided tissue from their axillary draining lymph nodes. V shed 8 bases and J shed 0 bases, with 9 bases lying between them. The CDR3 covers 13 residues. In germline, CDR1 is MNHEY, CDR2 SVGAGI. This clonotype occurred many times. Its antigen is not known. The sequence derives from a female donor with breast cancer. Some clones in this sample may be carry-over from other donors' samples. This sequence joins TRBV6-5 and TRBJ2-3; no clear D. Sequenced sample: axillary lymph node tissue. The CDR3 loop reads CASSESSTDTQYF. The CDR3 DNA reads TGTGCCAGCTCAGAATCTAGCACAGATACGCAGTATTTT.